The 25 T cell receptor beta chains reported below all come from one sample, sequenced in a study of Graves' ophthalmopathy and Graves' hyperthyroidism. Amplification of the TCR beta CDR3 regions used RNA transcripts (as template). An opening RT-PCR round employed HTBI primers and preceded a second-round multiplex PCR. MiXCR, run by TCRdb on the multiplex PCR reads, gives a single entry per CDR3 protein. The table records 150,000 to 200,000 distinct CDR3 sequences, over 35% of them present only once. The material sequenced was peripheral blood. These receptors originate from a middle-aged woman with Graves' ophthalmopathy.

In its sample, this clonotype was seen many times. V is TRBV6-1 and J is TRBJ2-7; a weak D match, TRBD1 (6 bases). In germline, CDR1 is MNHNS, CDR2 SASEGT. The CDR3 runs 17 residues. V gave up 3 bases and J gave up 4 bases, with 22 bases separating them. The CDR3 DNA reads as TGTGCCAGCAGTGATGGGACAAATAGTTTTCCTTTTTACGAGCAGTACTTC. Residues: CASSDGTNSFPFYEQYF.

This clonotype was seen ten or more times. The CDR3 loop reads CASSYGSTNYGYTF. As DNA, the CDR3 is TGTGCCAGCAGTTACGGTTCCACTAACTATGGCTACACCTTC. The chain couples TRBV6-5 to TRBJ1-2; D unclear. Germline-derived CDR1 and CDR2 are MNHEY and SVGAGI. Trimming took off 2 bases at V and 0 bases at J, with 7 bases between the two ends. This CDR3 comprises 14 residues.

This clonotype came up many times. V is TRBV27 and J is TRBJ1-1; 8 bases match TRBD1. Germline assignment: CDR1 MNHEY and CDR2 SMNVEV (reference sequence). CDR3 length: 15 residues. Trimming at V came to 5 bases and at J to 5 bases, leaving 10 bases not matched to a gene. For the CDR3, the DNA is TGTGCCAGCAGTCCCACGGACAGGGATCGTACTGAAGCTTTCTTT. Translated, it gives CASSPTDRDRTEAFF.

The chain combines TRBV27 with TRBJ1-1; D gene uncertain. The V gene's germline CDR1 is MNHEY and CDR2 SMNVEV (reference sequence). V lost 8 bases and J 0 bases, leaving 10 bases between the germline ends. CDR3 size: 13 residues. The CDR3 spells CASGNTMNTEAFF. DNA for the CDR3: TGTGCCAGCGGTAATACAATGAACACTGAAGCTTTCTTT.

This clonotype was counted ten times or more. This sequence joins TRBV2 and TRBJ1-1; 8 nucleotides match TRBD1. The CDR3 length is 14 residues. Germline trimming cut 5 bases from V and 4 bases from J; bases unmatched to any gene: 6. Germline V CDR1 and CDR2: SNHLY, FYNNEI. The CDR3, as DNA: TGTGCCAGCAGTCCTCGGACAGGGACCACTGAAGCTTTCTTT. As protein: CASSPRTGTTEAFF.

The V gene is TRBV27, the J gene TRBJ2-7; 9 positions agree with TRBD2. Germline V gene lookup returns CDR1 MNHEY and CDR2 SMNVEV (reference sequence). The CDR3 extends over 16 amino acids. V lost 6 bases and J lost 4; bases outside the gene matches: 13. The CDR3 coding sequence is TGTGCCAGCAGCCAAGAAAGCGGGAGGAGGAGGTACGAGCAGTACTTC. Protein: CASSQESGRRRYEQYF.

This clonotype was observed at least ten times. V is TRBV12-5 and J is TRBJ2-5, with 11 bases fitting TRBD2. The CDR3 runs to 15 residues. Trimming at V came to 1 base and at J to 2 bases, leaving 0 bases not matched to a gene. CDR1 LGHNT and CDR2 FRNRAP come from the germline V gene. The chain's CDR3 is CASGLASGGQETQYF. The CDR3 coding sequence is TGTGCTAGTGGTTTGGCTAGCGGGGGGCAAGAGACCCAGTACTTC.

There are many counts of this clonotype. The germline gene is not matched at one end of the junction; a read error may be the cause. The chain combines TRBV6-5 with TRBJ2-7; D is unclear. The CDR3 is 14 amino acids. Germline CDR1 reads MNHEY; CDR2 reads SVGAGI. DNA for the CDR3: TGTGCCGGCAGTTACTCGAAGGTCTACTACGAGCAGTACTTC. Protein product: CAGSYSKVYYEQYF.

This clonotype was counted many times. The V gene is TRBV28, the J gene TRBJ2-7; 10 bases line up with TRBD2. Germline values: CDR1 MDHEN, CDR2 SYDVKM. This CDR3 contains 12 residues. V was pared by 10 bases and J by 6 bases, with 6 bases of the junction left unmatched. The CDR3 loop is CATEREGLEQYF. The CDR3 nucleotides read TGTGCCACCGAGCGGGAGGGCCTCGAGCAGTACTTC.

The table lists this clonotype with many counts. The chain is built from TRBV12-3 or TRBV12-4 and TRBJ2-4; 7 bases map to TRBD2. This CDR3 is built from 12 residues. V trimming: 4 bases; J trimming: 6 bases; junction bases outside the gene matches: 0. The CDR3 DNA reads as TGTGCCAGCAGTTCGGGGGGAAACATTCAGTACTTC. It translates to CASSSGGNIQYF.

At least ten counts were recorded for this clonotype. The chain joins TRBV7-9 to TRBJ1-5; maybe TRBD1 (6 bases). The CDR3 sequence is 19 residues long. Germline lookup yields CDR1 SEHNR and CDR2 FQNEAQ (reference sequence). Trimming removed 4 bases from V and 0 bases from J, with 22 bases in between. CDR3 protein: CASSSGGMRDKYSNQPQHF. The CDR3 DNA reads TGTGCCAGCAGCTCTGGGGGTATGCGGGACAAATATAGCAATCAGCCCCAGCATTTT.

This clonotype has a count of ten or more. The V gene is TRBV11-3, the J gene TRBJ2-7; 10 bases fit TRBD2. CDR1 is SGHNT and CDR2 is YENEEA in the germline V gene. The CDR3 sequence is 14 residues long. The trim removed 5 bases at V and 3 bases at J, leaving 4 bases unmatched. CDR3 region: CASSISSGSYEQYF. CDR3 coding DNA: TGTGCCAGCAGCATTTCTAGCGGGAGCTACGAGCAGTACTTC.

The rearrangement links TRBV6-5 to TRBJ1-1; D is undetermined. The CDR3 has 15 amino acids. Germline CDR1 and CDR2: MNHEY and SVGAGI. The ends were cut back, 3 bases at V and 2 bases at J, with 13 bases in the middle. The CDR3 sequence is CASSYTTLSNTEAFF. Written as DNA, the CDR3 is TGTGCCAGCAGTTATACTACCCTAAGCAACACTGAAGCTTTCTTT.

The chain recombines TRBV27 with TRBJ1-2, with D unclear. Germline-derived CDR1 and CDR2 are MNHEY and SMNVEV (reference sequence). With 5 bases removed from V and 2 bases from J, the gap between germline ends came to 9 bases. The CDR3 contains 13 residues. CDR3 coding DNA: TGTGCCAGCAGTCCATTACAGAACTATGGCTACACCTTC. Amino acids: CASSPLQNYGYTF.

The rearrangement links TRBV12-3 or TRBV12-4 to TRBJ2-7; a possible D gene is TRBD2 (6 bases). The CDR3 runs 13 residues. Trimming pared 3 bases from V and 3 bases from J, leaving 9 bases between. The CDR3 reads CASSFGLNYEQYF. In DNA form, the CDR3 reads TGTGCCAGCAGTTTCGGACTAAACTACGAGCAGTACTTC.

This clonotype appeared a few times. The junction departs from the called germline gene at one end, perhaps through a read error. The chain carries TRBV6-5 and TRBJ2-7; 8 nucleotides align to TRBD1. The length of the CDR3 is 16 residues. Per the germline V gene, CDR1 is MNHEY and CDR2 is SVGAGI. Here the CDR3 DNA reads TGTGCCAGCAGTTATCCTTCAGGGGGCGGCTCCTACGAGCAATACTTC. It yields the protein CASSYPSGGGSYEQYF.

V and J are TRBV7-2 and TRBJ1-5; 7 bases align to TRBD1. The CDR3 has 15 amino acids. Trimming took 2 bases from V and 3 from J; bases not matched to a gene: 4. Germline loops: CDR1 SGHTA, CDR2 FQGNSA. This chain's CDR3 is CASSLLDRVNQPQHF. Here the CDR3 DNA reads TGTGCCAGCAGCTTACTCGACAGGGTCAATCAGCCCCAGCATTTT.

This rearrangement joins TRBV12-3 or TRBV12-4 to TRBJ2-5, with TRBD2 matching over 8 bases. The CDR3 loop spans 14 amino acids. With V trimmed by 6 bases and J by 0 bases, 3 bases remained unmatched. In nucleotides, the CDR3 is TGTGCCAGCAGCGGGGGGGGGTACCAAGAGACCCAGTACTTC. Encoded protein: CASSGGGYQETQYF.

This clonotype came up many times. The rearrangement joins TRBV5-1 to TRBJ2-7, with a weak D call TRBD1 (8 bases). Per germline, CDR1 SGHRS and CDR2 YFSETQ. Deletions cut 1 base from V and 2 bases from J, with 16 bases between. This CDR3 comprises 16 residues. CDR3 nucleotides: TGCGCCAGCAGCTTGTCTAGCGGACAGGGACCCTACGAGCAGTACTTC. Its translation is CASSLSSGQGPYEQYF.

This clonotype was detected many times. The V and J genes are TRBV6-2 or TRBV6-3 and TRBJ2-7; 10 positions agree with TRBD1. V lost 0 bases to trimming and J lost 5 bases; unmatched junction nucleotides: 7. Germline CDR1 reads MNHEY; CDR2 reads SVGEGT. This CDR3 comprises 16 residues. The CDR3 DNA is TGTGCCAGCAGTTACTCTCAACCGGGACAGGGGAACGAGCAGTACTTC. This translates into CASSYSQPGQGNEQYF.

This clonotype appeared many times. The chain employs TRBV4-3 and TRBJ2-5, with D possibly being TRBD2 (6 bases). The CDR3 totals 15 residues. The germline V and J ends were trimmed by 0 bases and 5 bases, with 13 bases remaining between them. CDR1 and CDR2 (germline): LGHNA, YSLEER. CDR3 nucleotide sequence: TGCGCCAGCAGCCAAGATCGGTCCAGCGGGGAGACCCAGTACTTC. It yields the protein CASSQDRSSGETQYF.

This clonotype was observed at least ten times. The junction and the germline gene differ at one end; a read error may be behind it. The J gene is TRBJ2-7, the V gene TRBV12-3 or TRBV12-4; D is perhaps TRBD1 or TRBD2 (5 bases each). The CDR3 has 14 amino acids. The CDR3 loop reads CASSLGTFSYEQYF. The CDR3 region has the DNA TGTGCCAGCAGCTTAGGGACCTTCTCCTACGAGCAGTACTTC.

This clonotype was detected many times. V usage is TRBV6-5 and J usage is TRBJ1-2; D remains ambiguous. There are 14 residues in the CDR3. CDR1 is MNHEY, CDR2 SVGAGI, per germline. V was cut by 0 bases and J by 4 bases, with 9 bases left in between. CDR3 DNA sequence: TGTGCCAGCAGTTACTCTCAGGTTTCCTATGGCTACACCTTC. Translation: CASSYSQVSYGYTF.

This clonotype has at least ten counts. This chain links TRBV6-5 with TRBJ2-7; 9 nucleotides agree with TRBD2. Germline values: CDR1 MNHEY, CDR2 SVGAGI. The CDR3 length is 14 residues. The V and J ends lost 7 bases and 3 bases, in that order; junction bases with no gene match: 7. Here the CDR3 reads CASKSRGGDYEQYF. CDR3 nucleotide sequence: TGTGCCAGCAAATCGCGGGGGGGGGACTACGAGCAGTACTTC.

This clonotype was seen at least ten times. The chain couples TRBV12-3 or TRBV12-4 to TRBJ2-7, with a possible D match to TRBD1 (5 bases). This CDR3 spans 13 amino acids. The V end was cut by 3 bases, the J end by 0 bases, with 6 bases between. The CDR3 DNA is TGTGCCAGCAGTTTGACAGCCTCCTACGAGCAGTACTTC. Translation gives CASSLTASYEQYF.